A selection of T cell receptor beta chains follows, all from one sample in a study of blood T cell repertoires in COVID-19. Sequencing was performed with immunoSEQ multiplex PCR; in TCRdb, only in-frame clones are kept and a portion is missing. This sample has around 100,000 clones, with more than 75% found just once. Specimen: peripheral blood. These receptor sequences come from a man in his forties with acute or convalescent COVID-19. Both conserved end residues are part of each CDR3. Each record gives: clone size, D gene, CDR3 length, V gene, J gene, CDR3 protein, CDR3 DNA. A D gene is named only where the DNA matches it firmly. A row's size may be missing; if present it is once, few, many or a size class.

>NA|TRBD2|17|TRBV3-1/TRBV3-2|TRBJ2-5
CASSQNFGTSGGKTQYF
TGTGCCAGCAGCCAGAACTTCGGGACTAGCGGGGGAAAGACCCAGTACTTC
>NA|NA|14|TRBV5-1|TRBJ1-4
CASSLIGQREKLFF
TGCGCCAGCAGCTTGATCGGACAGCGTGAAAAACTGTTTTTT
>NA|NA|11|TRBV6-2/TRBV6-3|TRBJ2-4
CASSDRRSQYF
TGTGCCAGCAGTGACAGGAGGAGTCAGTACTTC
>NA|NA|13|TRBV4-1|TRBJ1-2
CASSQGGDYGYTF
TGCGCCAGCAGCCAAGGGGGGGACTATGGCTACACCTTC
>NA|TRBD2|20|TRBV12-5|TRBJ2-7
CASGLVRLEGLAGPAYEQYF
TGTGCTAGTGGTTTGGTACGGTTAGAGGGACTAGCGGGTCCCGCCTACGAGCAGTACTTC
>few|NA|15|TRBV6-5|TRBJ2-1
CASRLRTESDNEQFF
TGTGCCAGCAGGTTGCGGACAGAGAGCGACAATGAGCAGTTCTTC
>NA|TRBD1|16|TRBV19|TRBJ1-1
CASTVGNRGAVTEAFF
TGTGCCAGTACCGTGGGGAACAGGGGGGCCGTCACTGAAGCTTTCTTT
>NA|NA|16|TRBV15|TRBJ2-7
CATSRKLAATSYEQYF
TGTGCCACCAGCAGAAAACTGGCGGCCACTTCCTACGAGCAGTACTTC
>NA|NA|15|TRBV6-5|TRBJ2-1
CASSPGRLASNEQFF
TGTGCCAGCAGCCCAGGGAGGCTAGCGAGCAATGAGCAGTTCTTC
>NA|TRBD2|15|TRBV18|TRBJ2-7
CASSYRGRAGSEQYF
TGTGCCAGCTCCTATCGCGGGAGGGCCGGTTCCGAGCAGTACTTC
>NA|NA|14|TRBV7-6|TRBJ2-7
CASSPQGPSYEQYF
TGTGCCAGCAGCCCACAGGGCCCGAGCTACGAGCAGTACTTC
>NA|TRBD1|14|TRBV18|TRBJ2-5
CASSPGQGLETQYF
TGTGCCAGCTCACCTGGACAGGGTCTGGAGACCCAGTACTTC
>NA|TRBD2|15|TRBV7-6|TRBJ2-7
CASSLASGGSYEQYF
TGTGCCAGCAGCTTAGCTAGCGGGGGCTCCTACGAGCAGTACTTC
>NA|TRBD1|15|TRBV18|TRBJ2-5
CASSLGQGGEKTQYF
TGTGCCAGCTCCCTGGGACAGGGAGGGGAAAAGACCCAGTACTTC
>NA|TRBD2|16|TRBV7-8|TRBJ2-2
CATKRGTSGRTGELFF
TGTGCCACGAAGCGAGGGACTAGCGGGCGGACCGGGGAGCTGTTTTTT
>few|NA|21|TRBV5-1|TRBJ2-1
CASNRPASRDAPLPFYNEQFF
TGCGCCAGCAATCGACCTGCCTCCCGGGATGCTCCTCTACCTTTCTACAATGAGCAGTTCTTC
>NA|TRBD1|13|TRBV7-2|TRBJ1-1
CASSLGQGWEAFF
TGTGCCAGCAGCTTAGGACAGGGCTGGGAAGCTTTCTTT
>once|TRBD2|16|TRBV2|TRBJ2-1
CASAGPTSGDYNEQFF
TGTGCCAGCGCCGGGCCCACTAGCGGGGATTACAATGAGCAGTTCTTC
>NA|NA|14|TRBV5-4|TRBJ2-7
CASSPGQRLHEQYF
TGTGCCAGCAGCCCCGGACAAAGGTTACACGAGCAGTACTTC
>NA|NA|14|TRBV9|TRBJ1-2
CASSTRGTWDGYTF
TGTGCCAGCAGCACTCGGGGGACGTGGGATGGCTACACCTTC
>NA|NA|14|TRBV10-1|TRBJ2-3
CASSEWGGTDTQYF
TGCGCCAGCAGTGAGTGGGGAGGCACAGATACGCAGTATTTT
>many|NA|16|TRBV7-8|TRBJ2-1
CASTPTRTVPYNEQFF
TGTGCCAGCACCCCCACTCGGACTGTCCCCTACAATGAGCAGTTCTTC
>NA|TRBD1|21|TRBV6-2/TRBV6-3|TRBJ2-4
CASSYRDREGVLWAAKNIQYF
TGTGCCAGCAGTTACCGGGACAGGGAGGGGGTATTGTGGGCAGCCAAAAACATTCAGTACTTC
>NA|NA|16|TRBV5-1|TRBJ2-3
CASSFRTDSSTDTQYF
TGCGCCAGCAGCTTCCGGACAGACAGCTCCACAGATACGCAGTATTTT
>once|NA|15|TRBV7-8|TRBJ2-7
CASSLAAGRKYEQYF
TGTGCCAGCAGCTTAGCGGCGGGACGGAAATACGAGCAGTACTTC
>NA|TRBD2|18|TRBV9|TRBJ2-5
CASSVAPSFRAGKETQYF
TGTGCCAGCAGCGTAGCCCCTTCCTTTAGAGCGGGAAAAGAGACCCAGTACTTC
>NA|NA|11|TRBV20-1|TRBJ1-2
CSPNKGDGYTF
TGCAGTCCTAACAAGGGGGATGGCTACACCTTC
>NA|NA|14|TRBV13|TRBJ2-3
CASSSGGSGDTQYF
TGTGCCAGCAGCTCCGGGGGTAGCGGTGATACGCAGTATTTT
>NA|TRBD1|14|TRBV19|TRBJ1-2
CASSIRQGAYGYTF
TGTGCCAGTAGTATCCGACAGGGGGCTTACGGCTACACCTTC
>NA|NA|13|TRBV5-1|TRBJ1-2
CASSWDTVSGYTF
TGCGCCAGCAGCTGGGACACCGTTAGTGGCTACACCTTC
>few|TRBD2|13|TRBV29-1|TRBJ2-1
CSATSGVYNEQFF
TGCAGCGCCACTAGCGGGGTCTACAATGAGCAGTTCTTC
>NA|NA|14|TRBV6-5|TRBJ1-4
CASSAVLSNEKLFF
TGTGCCAGCAGCGCGGTCCTTTCTAATGAAAAACTGTTTTTT
>NA|NA|15|TRBV28|TRBJ2-1
CASSPPSAGDNEQFF
TGTGCCAGCAGTCCCCCCAGTGCGGGCGACAATGAGCAGTTCTTC
>NA|NA|14|TRBV18|TRBJ1-2
CASSPREFEYGYTF
TGTGCCAGCTCACCGAGGGAATTTGAGTATGGCTACACCTTC
>NA|TRBD1|15|TRBV2|TRBJ1-1
CASREIEGAGTEAFF
TGTGCCAGCAGAGAGATAGAGGGGGCGGGCACTGAAGCTTTCTTT
>NA|TRBD1|15|TRBV28|TRBJ1-6
CASSLSGQGRSPLHF
TGTGCCAGCAGTTTAAGCGGACAGGGTCGTTCACCCCTCCACTTT
>NA|TRBD1|14|TRBV19|TRBJ2-2
CASSGDRNTGELFF
TGTGCCAGTAGTGGGGACAGGAACACCGGGGAGCTGTTTTTT
>NA|TRBD2|16|TRBV6-9|TRBJ2-5
CASSYSPSGEQETQYF
TGTGCCAGCAGTTATTCCCCTAGCGGGGAGCAAGAGACCCAGTACTTC
>NA|TRBD2|15|TRBV28|TRBJ2-2
CASKSGVGWTGELFF
TGTGCCAGCAAGAGCGGGGTGGGTTGGACCGGGGAGCTGTTTTTT
>NA|TRBD2|17|TRBV4-2|TRBJ2-3
CASSQEVLAGTGDTQYF
TGTGCCAGCAGCCAAGAGGTTCTAGCGGGGACGGGAGATACGCAGTATTTT
>once|NA|13|TRBV5-1|TRBJ2-5
CASRRTSMETQYF
TGCGCCAGCAGAAGAACTAGTATGGAGACCCAGTACTTC
>NA|TRBD1|15|TRBV7-9|TRBJ1-4
CASSIRTGGAEKLFF
TGTGCCAGCAGCATACGGACAGGGGGCGCAGAAAAACTGTTTTTT
>NA|NA|16|TRBV3-1/TRBV3-2|TRBJ2-4
CASSQETGFAKNIQYF
TGTGCCAGCAGCCAAGAGACCGGGTTCGCCAAAAACATTCAGTACTTC
>NA|NA|16|TRBV24-1|TRBJ2-1
CATSDLGSGSYNEQFF
TGTGCCACCAGTGATTTGGGTAGCGGCTCCTACAATGAGCAGTTCTTC
>NA|TRBD1|13|TRBV18|TRBJ2-7
CASSPRGGDEQYF
TGTGCCAGCTCACCACGAGGGGGCGATGAGCAGTACTTC
>NA|TRBD1|14|TRBV2|TRBJ1-1
CASTEDRGRTEAFF
TGTGCCAGCACTGAGGACAGGGGAAGGACTGAAGCTTTCTTT
>NA|TRBD1|14|TRBV19|TRBJ1-2
CASSDRGRGYGYTF
TGTGCCAGTAGTGACAGGGGGCGCGGCTATGGCTACACCTTC
>few|TRBD2|16|TRBV11-2|TRBJ2-5
CASSFRRTSRAETQYF
TGTGCCAGCAGCTTTCGCCGGACTAGCAGAGCCGAGACCCAGTACTTC
>NA|NA|15|TRBV7-3|TRBJ2-2
CASSLQGSNTGELFF
TGTGCCAGCAGCTTACAGGGGTCCAACACCGGGGAGCTGTTTTTT
>NA|NA|15|TRBV29-1|TRBJ2-4
CSVIPGTWAKNIQYF
TGCAGCGTGATTCCAGGGACTTGGGCCAAAAACATTCAGTACTTC
>NA|TRBD1|17|TRBV6-2/TRBV6-3|TRBJ1-2
CASSYSGQVDPTEGYTF
TGTGCCAGCAGTTACTCAGGACAGGTCGACCCCACGGAGGGCTACACCTTC
>once|NA|16|TRBV4-3|TRBJ1-1
CASSQDPVALVTEAFF
TGCGCCAGCAGCCAAGACCCAGTAGCCCTAGTGACTGAAGCTTTCTTT
>NA|TRBD1|16|TRBV15|TRBJ1-4
CATSYDRGRPNEKLFF
TGTGCCACCAGCTACGACAGGGGGCGTCCTAATGAAAAACTGTTTTTT
>NA|TRBD2|15|TRBV9|TRBJ2-5
CASSLSGSHQETQYF
TGTGCCAGCAGCCTTAGCGGGAGCCACCAAGAGACCCAGTACTTC
>NA|NA|12|TRBV29-1|TRBJ1-1
CSVADLNTEAFF
TGCAGCGTAGCAGACTTGAACACTGAAGCTTTCTTT